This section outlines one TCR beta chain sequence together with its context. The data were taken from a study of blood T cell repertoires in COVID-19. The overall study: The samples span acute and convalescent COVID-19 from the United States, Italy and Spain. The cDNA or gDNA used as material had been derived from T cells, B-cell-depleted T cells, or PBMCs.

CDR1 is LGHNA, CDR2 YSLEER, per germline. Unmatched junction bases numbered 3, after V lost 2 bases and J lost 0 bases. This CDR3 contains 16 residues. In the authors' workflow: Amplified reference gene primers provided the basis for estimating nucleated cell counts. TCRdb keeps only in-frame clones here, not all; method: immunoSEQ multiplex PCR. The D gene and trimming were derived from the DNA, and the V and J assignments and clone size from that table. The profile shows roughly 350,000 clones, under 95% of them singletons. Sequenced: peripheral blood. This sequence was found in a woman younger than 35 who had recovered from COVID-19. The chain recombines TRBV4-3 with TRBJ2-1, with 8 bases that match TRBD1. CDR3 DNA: TGCGCCAGCAGCCAATCGGGACAGGTCTCCTACAATGAGCAGTTCTTC. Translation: CASSQSGQVSYNEQFF.